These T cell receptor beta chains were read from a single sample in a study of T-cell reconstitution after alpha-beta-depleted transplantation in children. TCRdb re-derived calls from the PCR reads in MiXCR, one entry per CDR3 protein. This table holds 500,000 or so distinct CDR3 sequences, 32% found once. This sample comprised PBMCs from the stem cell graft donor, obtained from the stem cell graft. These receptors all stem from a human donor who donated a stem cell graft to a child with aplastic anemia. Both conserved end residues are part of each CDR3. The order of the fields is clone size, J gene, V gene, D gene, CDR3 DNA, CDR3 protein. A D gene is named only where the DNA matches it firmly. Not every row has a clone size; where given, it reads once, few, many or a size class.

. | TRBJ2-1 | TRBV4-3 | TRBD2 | TGCGCCAGCAGCCAAGGGGTCTCCGGCGGGAGCCTTTACAATGAGCAGTTCTTC | CASSQGVSGGSLYNEQFF
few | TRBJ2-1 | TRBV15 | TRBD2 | TGTGCCACCAGCAGAGATCCCGCGGCTAGCGGGCGCAATGAGCAGTTCTTC | CATSRDPAASGRNEQFF
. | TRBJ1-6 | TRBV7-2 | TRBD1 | TGTGCCAGCAGCTTAGATCAGGGGGCCTATAATTCACCCCTCCACTTT | CASSLDQGAYNSPLHF
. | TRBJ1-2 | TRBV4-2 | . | TGTGCCAGCAGCCAAGATAGGGGCTCAGGTCCCCATGGCTACACCTTC | CASSQDRGSGPHGYTF
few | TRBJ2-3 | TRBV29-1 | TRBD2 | TGCAGCGCAGGGACTAGCGGGCGCACAGATACGCAGTATTTT | CSAGTSGRTDTQYF
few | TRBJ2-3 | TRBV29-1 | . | TGCAGCGTTGAAGATCTTTTCAGCCTTAGCACAGATACGCAGTATTTT | CSVEDLFSLSTDTQYF
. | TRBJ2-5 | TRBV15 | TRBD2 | TGTGCCACCAGCTGGGAGGGCCGAGAGACCCAGTACTTC | CATSWEGRETQYF
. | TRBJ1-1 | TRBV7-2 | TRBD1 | TGTGCCAGCAGCTTTAGTGCCTTGGGACAGCTGAACACTGAAGCTTTCTTT | CASSFSALGQLNTEAFF
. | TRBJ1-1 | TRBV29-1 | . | TGCAGCGTTGTCTCGGCGCGGGGTTCGAACACTGAAGCTTTCTTT | CSVVSARGSNTEAFF
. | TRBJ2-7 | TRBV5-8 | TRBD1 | TGTGCCAGCAGCTTGGGTGGACAGGGAAACGAGCAGTACTTC | CASSLGGQGNEQYF
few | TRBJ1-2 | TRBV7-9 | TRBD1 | TGTGCCAGCAGCTCCGGGACAGGGATGGCTAACTATGGCTACACCTTC | CASSSGTGMANYGYTF
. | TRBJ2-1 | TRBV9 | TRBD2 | TGTGCCAGCAGCGTGCATGTGGGACTAGCGTATGAGAGCTCCTACAATGAGCAGTTCTTC | CASSVHVGLAYESSYNEQFF
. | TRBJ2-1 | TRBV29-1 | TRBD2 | TGCAGCGAGGGGAACGGACTAGCGGCACAGTCGTACAATGAGCAGTTCTTC | CSEGNGLAAQSYNEQFF
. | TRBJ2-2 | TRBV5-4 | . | TGTGCCAGCAGCCGGGACCGATCCCAGGGGAGCGGGGAGCTGTTTTTT | CASSRDRSQGSGELFF
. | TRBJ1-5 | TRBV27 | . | TGTGCCAGCAGATTTAGTGCTTTTAACGCCCTAGACATACAGCCCCAGCATTTT | CASRFSAFNALDIQPQHF
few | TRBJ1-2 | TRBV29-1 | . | TGCAGCGTTGAAAAGGGTTCCCGGAACTATGGCTACACCTTC | CSVEKGSRNYGYTF
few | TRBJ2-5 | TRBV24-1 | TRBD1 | TGTGCCACCAGTGATCCGGGACAGCAAGAGACCCAGTACTTC | CATSDPGQQETQYF
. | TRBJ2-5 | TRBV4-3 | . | TGCGCCAGCAGCCAAGATCATCGCAGGGTTGAGACCCAGTACTTC | CASSQDHRRVETQYF
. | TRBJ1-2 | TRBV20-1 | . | TGCAGTGCTAGAGATTCAGGGCTTGGCTACACCTTC | CSARDSGLGYTF
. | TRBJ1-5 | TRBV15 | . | TGTGCCACCGTCCCCCGGAATCAGCCCCAGCATTTT | CATVPRNQPQHF
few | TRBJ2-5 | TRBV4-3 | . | TGCGCCAGCAGCCACGACAGACAAGAGACCCAGTACTTC | CASSHDRQETQYF
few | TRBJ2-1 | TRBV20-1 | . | TGCAGTGCTAGATTAACTAGCTATAGCAATGAGCAGTTCTTC | CSARLTSYSNEQFF
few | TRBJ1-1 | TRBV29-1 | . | TGCAGCGTTGATGGGCCAGTGGCTGAAGCTTTCTTT | CSVDGPVAEAFF
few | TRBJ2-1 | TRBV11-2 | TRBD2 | TGTGCCAGCAGCCCCCTAACATGGGGCGGGAGTTCCTACAATGAGCAGTTCTTC | CASSPLTWGGSSYNEQFF
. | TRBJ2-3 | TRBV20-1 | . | TGCAGTGCTCAACCTTACCGTACCGGGGGATCAGATACGCAGTATTTT | CSAQPYRTGGSDTQYF
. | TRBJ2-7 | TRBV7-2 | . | TGTGCCAGCAGCCCCCCCGTCGGGCTCGAGCAGTACTTC | CASSPPVGLEQYF
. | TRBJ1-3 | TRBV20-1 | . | TGCAGTGCTAGAGATTATGGCAGGCTACAGAACACCATATATTTT | CSARDYGRLQNTIYF
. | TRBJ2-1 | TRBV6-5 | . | TGTGCCAGCAGTCCCACCGCCCAGGGGAGGTCCAATGAGCAGTTCTTC | CASSPTAQGRSNEQFF
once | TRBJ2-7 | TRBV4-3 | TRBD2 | TGCGCCAGCAGCCAAGAGGAGCGGGATTACTACGAGCAGTACTTC | CASSQEERDYYEQYF
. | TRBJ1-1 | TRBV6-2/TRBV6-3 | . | TGTGCCAGCAGTTACTCAACGGCCCGCACTGAAGCTTTCTTT | CASSYSTARTEAFF
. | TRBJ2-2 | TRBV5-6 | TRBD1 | TGTGCCAGCAGTCTACTAGTAACAGGGGTGAACACCGGGGAGCTGTTTTTT | CASSLLVTGVNTGELFF
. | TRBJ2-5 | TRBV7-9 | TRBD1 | TGTGCCAGCAGCTTACTAGGACAGGGGTGGGACGAGACCCAGTACTTC | CASSLLGQGWDETQYF
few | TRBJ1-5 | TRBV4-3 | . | TGCGCCAGCAGCCAAGAGGTCAATCAGCCCCAGCATTTT | CASSQEVNQPQHF
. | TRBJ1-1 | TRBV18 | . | TGTGCCAGCTCAGACGACATGAACACTGAAGCTTTCTTT | CASSDDMNTEAFF
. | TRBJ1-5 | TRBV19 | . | TGTGCCAGTAGTATCAGACATAGCAATCAGCCCCAGCATTTT | CASSIRHSNQPQHF
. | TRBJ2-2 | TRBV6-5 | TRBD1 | TGTGCCAGCAGTTACTCGAGACAGGGCACCGGGGAGCTGTTTTTT | CASSYSRQGTGELFF
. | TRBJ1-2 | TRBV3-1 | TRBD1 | TGTGCCAGCAGCGGACAGGGTCGAGGCTACACCTTC | CASSGQGRGYTF
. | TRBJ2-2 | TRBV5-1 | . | TGCGCCAGCAGCTTGGCAGGGGAGAGCACCGGGGAGCTGTTTTTT | CASSLAGESTGELFF
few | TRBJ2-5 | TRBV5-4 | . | TGTGCCAGCAGCTTGGTCGGGGGTAATCAAGAGACCCAGTACTTC | CASSLVGGNQETQYF
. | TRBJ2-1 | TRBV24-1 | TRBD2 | TGTGCCACCAGTGACATTAGCGGGACCTACAATGAGCAGTTCTTC | CATSDISGTYNEQFF
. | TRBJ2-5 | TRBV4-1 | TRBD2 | TGCGCCAGCAGCGCAGGGAACCTGGGACTAGCGGGAGAGCAGACCCAGTACTTC | CASSAGNLGLAGEQTQYF
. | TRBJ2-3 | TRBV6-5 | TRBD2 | TGTGCCAGCAGTTCCATCTCGACTAGCGGTTACACAGATACGCAGTATTTT | CASSSISTSGYTDTQYF
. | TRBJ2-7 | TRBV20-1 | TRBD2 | TGCAGTGCCCTGTCGGGTAGCGGGATGACTGAGCAGTACTTC | CSALSGSGMTEQYF
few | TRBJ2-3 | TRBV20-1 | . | TGCAGTGCTAGAGATAAGTCGAGACACACAGATACGCAGTATTTT | CSARDKSRHTDTQYF
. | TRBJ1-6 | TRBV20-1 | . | TGCAGTGCTCGGTCACCGGGACGGGACTATTCACCCCTCCACTTT | CSARSPGRDYSPLHF
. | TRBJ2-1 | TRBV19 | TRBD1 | TGTGCCAGTTGGGGACAGGGCAACTACAATGAGCAGTTCTTC | CASWGQGNYNEQFF
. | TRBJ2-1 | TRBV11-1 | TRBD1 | TGTGCCAGCAGCAACCGGGACAGCTACAATGAGCAGTTCTTC | CASSNRDSYNEQFF
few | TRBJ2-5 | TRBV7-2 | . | TGTGCCAGCAGCCGCGTGGCTAGCCCTTGGCGGGGTGAGACCCAGTACTTC | CASSRVASPWRGETQYF
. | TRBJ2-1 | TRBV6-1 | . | TGTGCCAGCACCGAACCCCAGGGTTACAATGAGCAGTTCTTC | CASTEPQGYNEQFF
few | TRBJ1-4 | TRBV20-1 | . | TGCAGTGCCCTGAGGGAGGGGAGTAACGAAAAACTGTTTTTT | CSALREGSNEKLFF
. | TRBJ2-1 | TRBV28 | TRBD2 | TGTGCCAGCAACCCGGGAGGGACTAGCGGGACATATGAGCAGTTCTTC | CASNPGGTSGTYEQFF
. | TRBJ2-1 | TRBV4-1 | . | TGCGCCAGCAGCCAAGTAACCTACAATGAGCAGTTCTTC | CASSQVTYNEQFF
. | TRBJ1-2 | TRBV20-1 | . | TGCAGTGCTCCGAACGGGGGTCTAGGCTACACCTTC | CSAPNGGLGYTF
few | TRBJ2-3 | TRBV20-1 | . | TGCAGTGCTCGAGTCGGACTCACAGATACGCAGTATTTT | CSARVGLTDTQYF
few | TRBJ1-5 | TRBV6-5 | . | TGTGCCAGCAGTTACTCGGCCAGGAGGCAGCCCCAGCATTTT | CASSYSARRQPQHF